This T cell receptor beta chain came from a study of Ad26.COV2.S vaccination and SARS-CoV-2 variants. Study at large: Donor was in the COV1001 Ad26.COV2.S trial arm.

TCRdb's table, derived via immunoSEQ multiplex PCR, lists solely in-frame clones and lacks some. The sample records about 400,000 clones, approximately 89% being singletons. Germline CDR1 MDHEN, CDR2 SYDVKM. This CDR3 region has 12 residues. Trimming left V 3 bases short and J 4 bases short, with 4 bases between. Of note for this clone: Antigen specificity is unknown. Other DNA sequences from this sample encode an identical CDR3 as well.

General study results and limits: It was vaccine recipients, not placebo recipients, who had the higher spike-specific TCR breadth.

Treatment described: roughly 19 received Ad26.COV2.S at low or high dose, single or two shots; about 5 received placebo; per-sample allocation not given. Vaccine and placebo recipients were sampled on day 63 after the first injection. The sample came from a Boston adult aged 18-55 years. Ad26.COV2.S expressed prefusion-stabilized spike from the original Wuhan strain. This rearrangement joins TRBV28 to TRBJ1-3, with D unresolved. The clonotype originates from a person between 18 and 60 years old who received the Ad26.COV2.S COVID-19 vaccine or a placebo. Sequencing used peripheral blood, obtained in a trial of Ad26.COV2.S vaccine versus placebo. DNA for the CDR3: TGTGCCAGCAGTTTTCGAGGAAACACCATATATTTT. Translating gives CASSFRGNTIYF.